These 31 T cell receptor beta chains were sequenced from one sample in a study of T cell clonality in common variable immunodeficiency. Regarding the study as a whole: Reportedly, TCR beta sequences from common variable immunodeficiency showed fewer deletions and N-nucleotide insertions.

TCRdb's copy holds only in-frame clones and misses some; the assay was immunoSEQ multiplex PCR. There are roughly 17,000 clones in the sample, none observed a single time. The antigens of these receptors remain unknown. Sequencing was carried out using peripheral blood mononuclear cells. These receptors all stem from a human donor with common variable immunodeficiency.

This clone has a count of ten or more. The read terminates 3 residues before the CDR3 end, so the remaining end is supplied by the germline J gene. The V call is TRBV2, the J call TRBJ2-5, with 7 bases fitting TRBD1. The trim removed 6 bases at V and 2 bases at J, leaving 6 bases unmatched. The CDR3 extends over 14 amino acids. Germline CDR1 and CDR2: SNHLY and FYNNEI. The CDR3 spells CASRGTGAQETQYF. CDR3 DNA (partial): TGTGCCAGCAGGGGAACAGGGGCTCAAGAGACC.

This clone has just a few counts. The CDR3 reads CASSEGLGVYNEQFF. The DNA read from the CDR3 is TGTGCCAGCAGCGAAGGACTAGGGGTCTACAATGAG. The V call is TRBV7-6, the J call TRBJ2-1, with 7 bases fitting TRBD2. Read data end 3 residues before the CDR3 end; the end is taken from the germline J gene. CDR1 and CDR2 from the germline V gene are SGHVS and FNYEAQ. The V and J ends lost 5 bases and 3 bases, in that order; junction bases with no gene match: 7. This CDR3 comprises 15 residues.

Worth noting for this clone: Read data end 3 residues before the CDR3 end; the end is taken from the germline J gene. This chain joins TRBV20-1 and TRBJ2-1; the match to TRBD2 covers 9 bases. Germline CDR1 and CDR2: DFQATT and SNEGSKA (reference sequence). The V and J ends lost 1 base and 0 bases, in that order; junction bases with no gene match: 4. The CDR3 has 16 residues. The CDR3 sequence is CSARGLAAISYNEQFF. The CDR3 bases that were read are TGCAGTGCTAGAGGACTAGCGGCAATCTCCTACAATGAG.

About this clone itself: The read ends 3 residues before the CDR3 terminus; that terminus is restored from the germline J gene. The J gene is TRBJ2-5, the V gene TRBV19; the D is unclear. V was shortened by 0 bases and J by 5 bases, with 7 bases between the two germline ends. Germline V gene data show CDR1 as LNHDA and CDR2 as SQIVND (reference sequence). This CDR3 spans 13 amino acids. CDR3 amino acids: CASSIEFRETQYF. The sequenced part of the CDR3 DNA is TGTGCCAGTAGTATAGAATTCCGGGAGACC.

This clone was counted only a few times. The DNA ends 3 residues before the CDR3 does, and the rest of the CDR3 is filled in from the germline J gene. The chain links TRBV18 to TRBJ2-1; TRBD2 matches 14 bases. With 3 bases clipped from V and 7 bases from J, the junction kept 2 bases outside the gene matches. Germline assignment: CDR1 KGHSH and CDR2 LQKENI. The CDR3 is 15 residues long. CDR3 DNA (partial): TGTGCCAGCTCACCGGGACTAGCGGGGGTTAATGAG. Translating gives CASSPGLAGVNE. The full CDR3 protein is CASSPGLAGVNEQFF.

This clone was seen more than once but under ten times. The DNA ends 3 residues before the CDR3 does, and the rest of the CDR3 is filled in from the germline J gene. The chain uses TRBV19 and TRBJ1-4; TRBD1 aligns across 7 bases. The junction had 2 bases not matched to a gene; V was cut back by 4 bases and J by 3 bases. In germline, CDR1 is LNHDA, CDR2 SQIVND (reference sequence). The CDR3 extends over 14 amino acids. The CDR3 DNA, read in part, is TGTGCCAGTAGTACGGGACAGCCTAATGAAAAA. This sequence encodes CASSTGQPNEK. The CDR3 as a whole reads CASSTGQPNEKLFF.

By its share, this clone is medium-sized. The read ends 3 residues early relative to the CDR3; the germline J gene fills the gap. The chain joins TRBV29-1 to TRBJ2-2, with 9 bases matching TRBD1. Per the germline V gene, CDR1 is SQVTM and CDR2 is ANQGSEA. The trim removed 4 bases at V and 2 bases at J, leaving 5 bases unmatched. The CDR3 runs 15 residues. Partial CDR3 DNA: TGCAGCGTTGCCGGGACAGGGCTTAACACCGGGGAG. Translating it yields CSVAGTGLNTGE. In full, the CDR3 is CSVAGTGLNTGELFF.

In the case of this clone: The CDR3 is cut off 3 residues early in the read; its end comes from the germline J gene. The chain carries TRBV7-9 and TRBJ2-7; the D gene is possibly TRBD1 (6 bases). Germline V lookup: CDR1 SEHNR, CDR2 FQNEAQ (reference sequence). Trimming removed 10 bases at V and 3 bases at J, with 10 bases between. The CDR3 covers 11 residues. CDR3 residues: CATDSFYEQYF. The covered CDR3 bases are TGTGCCACGGACAGCTTCTACGAG.

This clone was seen a few times. The CDR3 is cut off 3 residues early in the read; its end comes from the germline J gene. This chain uses TRBV20-1 with TRBJ2-7; D gene uncertain. The CDR3 has 14 amino acids. The ends were cut back, 6 bases at V and 0 bases at J, with 15 bases in the middle. CDR1 is DFQATT and CDR2 is SNEGSKA in the germline V gene (reference sequence). Incomplete CDR3 DNA: TGCAGTGCCGCCGACACTTTATTCTCCTACGAG. Residues: CSAADTLFSYE. The CDR3 in full is CSAADTLFSYEQYF.

This clone was counted ten times or more. The missing CDR3 end, 3 residues past where the read stops, is filled in from the germline J gene. The V and J genes are TRBV28 and TRBJ1-6; no definite D call. CDR3 size: 14 residues. V was shortened by 5 bases and J by 9 bases, with 14 bases between the two germline ends. Germline V gene lookup returns CDR1 MDHEN and CDR2 SYDVKM. CDR3 in amino acids: CASSEIAGISPLHF. CDR3 DNA (partial): TGTGCCAGCAGTGAAATCGCGGGCATTTCACCC.

Notes on this clone: The read terminates 3 residues before the CDR3 end, so the remaining end is supplied by the germline J gene. The chain carries TRBV7-2 and TRBJ1-1; D is possibly TRBD1 (5 bases). The V gene's germline CDR1 is SGHTA and CDR2 FQGNSA. Trimming pared 3 bases from V and 5 bases from J, leaving 10 bases between. The CDR3 has 13 residues. CDR3 residues: CASSLQGWTEAFF. The DNA read from the CDR3 is TGTGCCAGCAGCTTGCAGGGATGGACTGAA.

In this sample, this clone turned up many times. The DNA ends 3 residues before the CDR3 does, and the rest of the CDR3 is filled in from the germline J gene. The rearrangement links TRBV20-1 to TRBJ2-5; 10 bases map to TRBD2. The CDR3 runs 14 residues. V shed 5 bases and J 4 bases; nucleotides not matched to a gene: 7. Germline V gene sequence: CDR1 DFQATT, CDR2 SNEGSKA (reference sequence). The CDR3 protein is CSAPPGLARETQYF. The covered CDR3 bases are TGCAGTGCTCCCCCGGGACTAGCGAGAGAGACC.

With regard to this clone: The read stops 3 residues short of the end of the CDR3; the missing end is completed from the germline J gene. The rearrangement joins TRBV5-1 to TRBJ2-7, with D tentatively TRBD2 (5 bases). CDR3 size: 18 residues. CDR1 SGHRS and CDR2 YFSETQ come from the germline V gene. The germline V and J ends were trimmed by 2 bases and 0 bases, with 21 bases remaining between them. The CDR3 bases that were read are TGCGCCAGCAGCTTCCAGTCCTCGGGGTCGTCGAGCTCCTACGAG. It yields the protein CASSFQSSGSSSSYE. The CDR3, in full, reads CASSFQSSGSSSSYEQYF.

The table lists this clone with many counts. The read falls 3 residues short of the CDR3 end, and the missing part is taken from the germline J gene. The J gene is TRBJ2-6, the V gene TRBV19; a possible D gene is TRBD1 (5 bases). V lost 3 bases, J lost 2 bases, and 11 bases lay in between. The CDR3 runs to 16 residues. CDR1 and CDR2 from the germline V gene are LNHDA and SQIVND (reference sequence). CDR3 region: CASSIGRVTGANVLTF. The sequenced part of the CDR3 DNA is TGTGCCAGTAGTATTGGCAGGGTAACTGGGGCCAACGTC.

Partial CDR3 DNA: TGTGCCAGCTCACCAGAGCATGCCCGATACGAG. As protein: CASSPEHARYE. The whole CDR3 protein is CASSPEHARYEQYF. The chain joins TRBV18 to TRBJ2-7, with D hard to call. The read comes to an end 3 residues before the CDR3 does, leaving the germline J gene to fill in the end. Germline CDR1 is KGHSH and CDR2 is LQKENI. The V end lost 2 bases, the J end lost 4 bases, and 12 bases lay between the germline ends. The CDR3 extends over 14 amino acids. Supplemented by reference TRBV18 and TRBJ2-7, the full variable domain reads NAGVMQNPRHLVRRRGQEARLRCSPMKGHSHVYWYRQLPEEGLKFMVYLQKENIIDESGMPKERFSAEFPKEGPSILRIQQVVRGDSAAYFCASSPEHARYEQYFGPGTRLTVT.

This clone has ten or more counts. The CDR3 is cut off 3 residues early in the read; its end comes from the germline J gene. The chain employs TRBV19 and TRBJ2-3; 8 bases fit TRBD2. Germline lookup yields CDR1 LNHDA and CDR2 SQIVND (reference sequence). This CDR3 is 14 amino acids long. Losses at the gene ends were 6 bases for V and 0 bases for J; bases not matched to a gene: 2. CDR3 bases read: TGTGCCAGTAGGCGGGGGGCTAGCACAGATACG. Translation gives CASRRGASTDT. The full CDR3 protein is CASRRGASTDTQYF.

This clone showed up just a few times. The read halts 3 residues ahead of the CDR3 end, with the missing end drawn from the germline J gene. The chain couples TRBV19 to TRBJ1-1, with 9 bases lining up with TRBD1. With V trimmed by 4 bases and J by 0 bases, 9 bases remained unmatched. Germline values: CDR1 LNHDA, CDR2 SQIVND (reference sequence). The CDR3 covers 17 residues. This CDR3 reads CASSRTTGGTMNTEAFF. The sequenced part of the CDR3 DNA is TGTGCCAGTAGTAGGACGACAGGGGGGACAATGAACACTGAA.

This clone has ten or more counts. Read data end 3 residues before the CDR3 end; the end is taken from the germline J gene. The V call is TRBV19, the J call TRBJ1-5; maybe TRBD1 (5 bases). Trimming removed 2 bases from V and 5 bases from J, with 7 bases in between. The CDR3 totals 13 residues. Germline CDR1 LNHDA, CDR2 SQIVND (reference sequence). CDR3 DNA, as far as it was read: TGTGCCAGTAGTATATCCAGGGATCAGCCC. Its translation: CASSISRDQP. The whole CDR3 reads CASSISRDQPQHF.

This clone was found many times. Read data end 3 residues before the CDR3 end; the end is taken from the germline J gene. V gene TRBV4-1 combines with J gene TRBJ1-4; D is uncertain. The CDR3 length is 15 residues. V was pared by 0 bases and J by 0 bases, with 5 bases between. Germline V lookup: CDR1 MGHRA, CDR2 YSYEKL. CDR3 residues: CASSQDPATNEKLFF. The covered CDR3 bases are TGCGCCAGCAGCCAAGATCCCGCAACTAATGAAAAA.

This clone is medium-sized. The read gets to within 3 residues of the CDR3 end, and the germline J gene fills in the rest. The rearrangement joins TRBV19 to TRBJ2-1; a weak D match, TRBD2 (5 bases). Germline lookup yields CDR1 LNHDA and CDR2 SQIVND (reference sequence). V lost 0 bases and J 6 bases, leaving 12 bases between the germline ends. This CDR3 spans 15 amino acids. This CDR3 is CASSIDNRGSNEQFF. The DNA read from the CDR3 is TGTGCCAGTAGTATAGATAATCGGGGTTCCAATGAG.

On this clone: The missing CDR3 end, 3 residues past where the read stops, is filled in from the germline J gene. The sample carries other DNA sequences with the same CDR3. The chain employs TRBV7-2 and TRBJ2-2; tentatively, D is TRBD1 (7 bases). The germline V gene has CDR1 SGHTA and CDR2 FQGNSA. The CDR3 length is 14 residues. Trimming took off 8 bases at V and 4 bases at J, with 14 bases between the two ends. CDR3 in amino acids: CASSRGVGTGELFF. The part of the CDR3 DNA that was read is TGTGCCAGCTCCAGGGGGGTGGGCACCGGGGAG.

A word on this clone: The CDR3 end is not reached by the read, which stops 3 residues before it; the germline J gene fills it in. V gene TRBV20-1 combines with J gene TRBJ2-5; TRBD1 agrees at 7 bases. V was clipped by 5 bases and J by 1 base; unmatched bases: 16. CDR3 length: 17 residues. In germline, CDR1 is DFQATT, CDR2 SNEGSKA (reference sequence). CDR3 region: CSASSSGQLFFQETQYF. Incomplete CDR3 DNA: TGCAGTGCTTCAAGTTCGGGACAGCTATTTTTCCAAGAGACC.

This clone showed up many times. An end of the junction does not agree with germline; a read error may underlie this. The read halts 3 residues ahead of the CDR3 end, with the missing end drawn from the germline J gene. The chain carries TRBV7-3 and TRBJ2-7; 8 bases are shared with TRBD1. Germline lookup yields CDR1 SGHTA and CDR2 FQGTGA. The CDR3 consists of 14 residues. The sequenced part of the CDR3 DNA is TGTGCCAGCAGCTTTACAGGGGGTTCCTCCGAG. It translates to CASSFTGGSSE. The complete CDR3 reads CASSFTGGSSEQYF. The full variable domain, completed using reference TRBV7-3 and TRBJ2-7, is GAGVSQTPSNKVTEKGKYVELRCDPISGHTALYWYRQSLGQGPEFLIYFQGTGAADDSGLPNDRFFAVRPEGSVSTLKIQRTERGDSAVYLCASSFTGGSSEQYFGPGTRLTVT.

In its sample, this clone was seen a few times. The sequenced fragment ends 3 residues before the CDR3 boundary, so the rest is inferred from the germline J gene. The chain is built from TRBV19 and TRBJ1-1, with 9 bases lining up with TRBD1. CDR3 length equals 14 residues. The ends lost 10 bases at V and 1 base at J; junction bases unmatched: 7. Germline CDR1 and CDR2: LNHDA and SQIVND (reference sequence). CDR3 amino acids: CATTPGQGNTEAFF. CDR3 bases read: TGTGCCACCACGCCGGGACAGGGGAACACTGAA.

This clone is medium-sized within its sample. The read is 3 residues too short to cover the CDR3 end, so that end is filled in from the germline J gene. V gene TRBV29-1 combines with J gene TRBJ1-1, with D uncertain. V gave up 6 bases and J gave up 1 base, with 12 bases separating them. Germline loops: CDR1 SQVTM, CDR2 ANQGSEA. This CDR3 region has 13 residues. The CDR3 DNA, read in part, is TGCAGCGTCAAAGGACTCACGAACACTGAA. This sequence encodes CSVKGLTNTE. The whole CDR3 protein reads CSVKGLTNTEAFF.

In this sample, this clone turned up a few times. The sequence runs out 3 residues before the end of the CDR3; the remainder is reconstructed from the germline J gene. This chain joins TRBV2 and TRBJ2-5; TRBD2 matches 7 bases. The germline V gene encodes CDR1 SNHLY and CDR2 FYNNEI. V lost 1 base to trimming and J lost 1 base; unmatched junction nucleotides: 6. There are 16 residues in the CDR3. The CDR3 bases that were read are TGTGCCAGCAGTGAAGGCCACGGGGGGACCCAAGAGACC. Protein sequence: CASSEGHGGTQET. The whole CDR3 sequence reads CASSEGHGGTQETQYF.

This clone turned up a few times. With the read ending 3 residues before the CDR3 end, the germline J gene is used to fill in that end. This rearrangement joins TRBV2 to TRBJ1-5, with 10 bases fitting TRBD1. Germline CDR1 and CDR2: SNHLY and FYNNEI. CDR3 length: 14 amino acids. V lost 6 bases, J lost 6 bases, and 5 bases stayed unmatched. CDR3 residues: CASRGQGTGQPQHF. The CDR3 bases that were read are TGTGCCAGCAGGGGACAGGGGACCGGTCAGCCC.

Judged by abundance, this clone is medium-sized. Sequencing ends 3 residues short of the CDR3 end; the germline J gene provides the rest. V and J are TRBV7-2 and TRBJ2-6; D is undetermined. CDR1 is SGHTA and CDR2 is FQGNSA in the germline V gene. V was pared by 0 bases and J by 4 bases, with 4 bases between. The CDR3 contains 14 residues. CDR3 region: CASSLALGANVLTF. The part of the CDR3 DNA that was read is TGTGCCAGCAGCTTAGCGTTAGGGGCCAACGTC.

Many counts were recorded for this clone. The CDR3 end falls 3 residues outside the read, so it is completed with the germline J gene. The chain is built from TRBV7-2 and TRBJ2-1; 10 bases match TRBD2. The CDR3 is 15 residues long. With 2 bases clipped from V and 4 bases from J, the junction kept 2 bases outside the gene matches. The V gene's germline CDR1 is SGHTA and CDR2 FQGNSA. The DNA read from the CDR3 is TGTGCCAGCAGCTTAACTAGCGGGGAGTACAATGAG. It is translated as CASSLTSGEYNE. The complete CDR3 reads CASSLTSGEYNEQFF.

Of note for this clone: The read halts 3 residues ahead of the CDR3 end, with the missing end drawn from the germline J gene. V is TRBV19 and J is TRBJ2-3, with a possible D match to TRBD1 (6 bases). This CDR3 comprises 15 residues. Trimming stripped 3 bases from V and 4 bases from J, with 14 bases between. Germline V CDR1 and CDR2: LNHDA, SQIVND (reference sequence). CDR3 bases read: TGTGCCAGTAGTATCCCCTCTGGGGGCCCAGATACG. Encoded protein: CASSIPSGGPDT. The complete CDR3 protein is CASSIPSGGPDTQYF.

As to this clone: The sequence runs out 3 residues before the end of the CDR3; the remainder is reconstructed from the germline J gene. V is TRBV18 and J is TRBJ2-5; D may be TRBD2 (5 bases). The CDR3 loop spans 13 amino acids. Deletions cut 6 bases from V and 5 bases from J, with 13 bases between. Per germline, CDR1 KGHSH and CDR2 LQKENI. This chain's CDR3 is CASSDHRGETQYF. The sequenced part of the CDR3 DNA is TGTGCCAGCTCTGACCATCGAGGGGAGACC.